One and the same sample provided the 30 T cell receptor beta chains below, sequenced in a study of breast tumors, draining lymph nodes, adjacent tissues. The lymph nodes were axillary draining lymph nodes from breast cancer patients. One entry per CDR3 protein results from TCRdb running MiXCR on the multiplex PCR reads. Of about 180,000 distinct CDR3 sequences in the sample, roughly a third are singletons; the top ten hold 3.8%. The specimen was axillary lymph node tissue. Source of these receptors: a female donor with breast cancer. Some clones in this sample may be carry-over from other donors' samples.

This clonotype was seen repeatedly, ten times or more. This chain uses TRBV6-6 with TRBJ2-1; 8 bases align to TRBD2. Germline V gene data show CDR1 as MNHNY and CDR2 as SVGAGI (reference sequence). This CDR3 comprises 14 residues. V lost 5 bases, J lost 8 bases, and 8 bases stayed unmatched. The CDR3 here is CASSTGTRKDEQFF. In DNA, the CDR3 is TGTGCCAGCAGTACCGGGACTAGGAAGGATGAGCAGTTCTTC.

This clonotype was seen a handful of times. This chain connects TRBV30 to TRBJ1-1; D remains unclear. The V gene lost 5 bases and the J gene lost 2 bases, with 9 bases spanning the gap. CDR3 length equals 12 residues. CDR1 and CDR2 (germline): GTSNPN, SVGIG (reference sequence). The CDR3 here is CAWGPFNTEAFF. CDR3 sequence (DNA): TGTGCCTGGGGACCGTTCAACACTGAAGCTTTCTTT.

The chain has TRBV20-1 and TRBJ2-1; the match to TRBD2 covers 10 bases. The V segment lost 3 bases and the J segment 3 bases; nucleotides outside the gene matches: 8. The CDR3 totals 16 residues. Germline V gene data show CDR1 as DFQATT and CDR2 as SNEGSKA (reference sequence). As DNA, the CDR3 is TGCAGTGCTAGCGGGCTAGCGGGGGTTTACTACAATGAGCAGTTCTTC. Amino acids: CSASGLAGVYYNEQFF.

The V gene is TRBV30, the J gene TRBJ2-3, with D perhaps being TRBD1 or TRBD2 (5 bases each). Germline values: CDR1 GTSNPN, CDR2 SVGIG (reference sequence). The CDR3 is made up of 12 amino acids. Trimming stripped 8 bases from V and 11 bases from J, with 20 bases between. The CDR3 reads CARGPGAGGQYF. Written as DNA, the CDR3 is TGTGCCAGGGGCCCCGGGGCCGGAGGGCAGTATTTT.

This clonotype was found once. The chain recombines TRBV12-3 or TRBV12-4 with TRBJ2-1; possibly TRBD2 for D (5 bases). The CDR3 totals 14 residues. V lost 5 bases and J 9 bases, leaving 17 bases between the germline ends. The CDR3 region has the DNA TGTGCCAGCAGTCCAGTCACTCCGGGGTCTGAGCAGTTCTTC. This gives the protein CASSPVTPGSEQFF.

About this clonotype itself: Its ends do not fully match the called genes, so a read error is possible. The CDR3 sequence is CASTVRGRADTRYF. The DNA for the CDR3 is TGCGCCAGCACGGTCAGGGGGCGAGCAGACACGCGGTATTTT. V and J are TRBV5-1 and TRBJ2-3; 8 bases map to TRBD1. The CDR3 sequence is 14 residues long. The germline V gene has CDR1 SGHRS and CDR2 YFSETQ.

This clonotype was seen only a few times. The chain recombines TRBV5-8 with TRBJ1-1, with D perhaps TRBD1 (5 bases). Germline V gene data show CDR1 as SGHTS and CDR2 as YDEGEE. V lost 3 bases to trimming and J lost 6 bases, with 12 bases between them. The CDR3 is made up of 13 amino acids. The CDR3 spells CASSYIGGAEAFF. CDR3 in DNA: TGTGCCAGCAGCTACATCGGAGGGGCTGAAGCTTTCTTT.

This clonotype was seen ten or more times. The chain employs TRBV9 and TRBJ2-3; perhaps TRBD2 as D (5 bases). Germline V gene sequence: CDR1 SGDLS, CDR2 YYNGEE. V gave up 0 bases and J gave up 5 bases, with 16 bases separating them. This CDR3 spans 16 amino acids. The CDR3 DNA is TGTGCCAGCAGCGTAGCGAGAGCGGTAAACTTAGATACGCAGTATTTT. This encodes CASSVARAVNLDTQYF.

The V gene is TRBV6-5, the J gene TRBJ1-1; a weak D match, TRBD1 (6 bases). Germline V gene data show CDR1 as MNHEY and CDR2 as SVGAGI. Deletions cut 6 bases from V and 7 bases from J, with 12 bases between. There are 12 residues in the CDR3. DNA of the CDR3: TGTGCCAGCAGGCGGACAGCGGATGAAGCTTTCTTT. This codes for CASRRTADEAFF.

Ten or more counts support this clonotype. The V and J genes are TRBV12-3 or TRBV12-4 and TRBJ2-2; no firm D call. The ends were cut back, 5 bases at V and 4 bases at J, with 11 bases in the middle. The CDR3 runs to 14 residues. CDR3 protein: CASSPRSVTGELFF. The CDR3 region has the DNA TGTGCCAGCAGTCCCAGATCGGTCACCGGGGAGCTGTTTTTT.

The table lists this clonotype with many counts. The chain joins TRBV29-1 to TRBJ2-1, with D possibly being TRBD1 or TRBD2 (5 bases each). Trimming removed 2 bases at V and 8 bases at J, with 16 bases between. This CDR3 has 14 residues. CDR1 and CDR2 from the germline V gene are SQVTM and ANQGSEA. The CDR3 is CSVEHRPMGDEQFF. DNA for the CDR3: TGCAGCGTTGAACACAGGCCCATGGGGGATGAGCAGTTCTTC.

For this clonotype: Given a much more abundant clone one base away, this may be a read error. This chain uses TRBV20-1 with TRBJ2-2, with D tentatively TRBD1 (5 bases). CDR3 length: 14 amino acids. Germline V CDR1 and CDR2: DFQATT, SNEGSKA (reference sequence). Written as DNA, the CDR3 is TGCAGCTCGACGGACAATGAGGTAACCGGGGAGCTGTTTTTT. Its protein is CSSTDNEVTGELFF.

This clonotype was detected many times. This sequence joins TRBV14 and TRBJ2-7, with TRBD2 matching over 11 bases. CDR3 length: 16 amino acids. With V trimmed by 4 bases and J by 4 bases, 9 bases remained unmatched. Germline CDR1 and CDR2: SGHDN and FVKESK. This CDR3 is CASSPGPSGGRYEQYF. DNA for the CDR3: TGTGCCAGCAGCCCAGGACCTAGCGGGGGGAGGTACGAGCAGTACTTC.

This clonotype was picked up many times. The genes are TRBV28 and TRBJ2-5, with D perhaps matching TRBD1 or TRBD2 (5 bases each). The CDR3 runs 12 residues. Germline CDR1 reads MDHEN; CDR2 reads SYDVKM. V gave up 6 bases and J gave up 4 bases, with 9 bases separating them. The CDR3 reads CASSPGTETQYF. CDR3 nucleotide sequence: TGTGCCAGCAGCCCAGGGACAGAGACCCAGTACTTC.

V gene TRBV2 combines with J gene TRBJ1-3; D call uncertain. CDR1 and CDR2 (germline): SNHLY, FYNNEI. V was clipped by 3 bases and J by 5 bases, with 8 bases between them. The CDR3 runs 13 residues. The CDR3 sequence is CASSDLLRNTIYF. The CDR3 bases are TGTGCCAGCAGTGATCTGTTGCGAAACACCATATATTTT.

In this sample, this clonotype turned up many times. This sequence joins TRBV9 and TRBJ2-2; a possible D gene is TRBD1 (6 bases). The CDR3 runs to 14 residues. V was trimmed by 4 bases and J by 4 bases, leaving 11 bases between them. Per germline, CDR1 SGDLS and CDR2 YYNGEE. The CDR3 sequence: CASSRTVGTGELFF. The CDR3 DNA reads as TGTGCCAGCAGCCGGACAGTGGGCACCGGGGAGCTGTTTTTT.

The V and J genes are TRBV2 and TRBJ2-7, with D maybe TRBD2 (5 bases). Trimming removed 3 bases from V and 3 bases from J, with 15 bases in between. Germline V CDR1 and CDR2: SNHLY, FYNNEI. The CDR3 spans 15 residues. CDR3 nucleotide sequence: TGTGCCAGCAGTGAGTATCGGACTGAGGGCTACGAGCAGTACTTC. Translating it yields CASSEYRTEGYEQYF.

This clonotype was seen at least ten times. The rearrangement uses TRBV30 and TRBJ2-3; D is undetermined. Germline CDR1 and CDR2: GTSNPN and SVGIG (reference sequence). V was pared by 2 bases and J by 2 bases, with 11 bases between. The CDR3 sequence is 14 residues long. The CDR3 DNA reads as TGTGCCTGGAGTAGGAGCAGAATCACAGATACGCAGTATTTT. As protein: CAWSRSRITDTQYF.

This clonotype was recorded at least ten times. V is TRBV19 and J is TRBJ2-7; TRBD1 or TRBD2 may be the D gene (5 bases each). The germline V gene has CDR1 LNHDA and CDR2 SQIVND (reference sequence). With 5 bases removed from V and 2 bases from J, the gap between germline ends came to 13 bases. The CDR3 is 14 amino acids. The DNA for the CDR3 is TGTGCCAGTAGTGGGTGGGACGGAGCCTACGAGCAGTACTTC. This encodes CASSGWDGAYEQYF. Full variable domain (remainder filled in from reference TRBV19 and TRBJ2-7): DGGITQSPKYLFRKEGQNVTLSCEQNLNHDAMYWYRQDPGQGLRLIYYSQIVNDFQKGDIAEGYSVSREKKESFPLTVTSAQKNPTAFYLCASSGWDGAYEQYFGPGTRLTVT.

V and J are TRBV27 and TRBJ2-7; 9 bases map to TRBD1. V shed 6 bases, J shed 0 bases, and the junction held 6 bases outside the gene matches. The V gene's germline CDR1 is MNHEY and CDR2 SMNVEV (reference sequence). The CDR3 contains 15 residues. CDR3: CASRVGQGRSYEQYF. The DNA for the CDR3 is TGTGCCAGCAGGGTTGGACAGGGGCGCTCCTACGAGCAGTACTTC.

This clonotype has ten or more counts. The V and J genes are TRBV11-3 and TRBJ2-3, with 12 bases that match TRBD2. J gave up 3 bases and V 3 bases, and 7 bases lay outside the gene matches. CDR3 length equals 17 residues. In germline, CDR1 is SGHNT, CDR2 YENEEA. The CDR3 loop reads CASSLGLAGRATDTQYF. In nucleotides, the CDR3 is TGTGCCAGCAGCTTGGGACTAGCGGGTCGGGCGACAGATACGCAGTATTTT.

This clonotype was observed a handful of times. Possible read error: a much larger clone is one base away. The CDR3 loop reads CSASPRSYEPYF. The CDR3 coding sequence is TGCAGTGCTAGCCCTAGGTCCTACGAGCCGTACTTC. This chain links TRBV20-1 with TRBJ2-7, with unresolved D. CDR3 length: 12 amino acids. The germline gives CDR1 DFQATT, CDR2 SNEGSKA (reference sequence).

This clonotype was observed at least ten times. The chain has TRBV5-6 and TRBJ2-1; 14 bases are shared with TRBD2. Germline assignment: CDR1 SGHDT and CDR2 YYEEEE. The CDR3 length is 14 residues. V dropped 3 bases and J dropped 15; count of bases not matched to a gene: 8. DNA for the CDR3: TGTGCCAGCAGCTCACGGACTAGCGGGGGGCCAGGGTTCTTC. This encodes CASSSRTSGGPGFF.

This clonotype occurred many times. The chain has TRBV10-1 and TRBJ2-3; D might be TRBD2 (5 bases). Germline CDR1 and CDR2: WNHNN and SYGVQD (reference sequence). This CDR3 has 16 amino acids. The germline V and J ends were trimmed by 6 bases and 0 bases, with 16 bases remaining between them. The CDR3 here is CASRPRDRPSTDTQYF. Here the CDR3 DNA reads TGCGCCAGCAGGCCTCGGGATCGCCCGAGCACAGATACGCAGTATTTT.

This clonotype was detected many times. The CDR3 sequence: CASWLWGFYNEQFF. The CDR3 nucleotides read TGTGCCAGCTGGCTATGGGGTTTCTACAATGAGCAGTTCTTC. The chain recombines TRBV19 with TRBJ2-1; D is unresolved. Trimming cost V 9 bases and J 3 bases, with 15 bases left between them. The CDR3 loop spans 14 amino acids. Germline CDR1 reads LNHDA; CDR2 reads SQIVND (reference sequence).

This clonotype has a handful of counts. A much larger clonotype is one base distant, so this may be a read error. The gene calls are TRBV20-1 and TRBJ2-1; 9 nucleotides agree with TRBD1. CDR1 is DFQATT, CDR2 SNEGSKA, per germline (reference sequence). The CDR3 totals 14 residues. The CDR3 DNA sequence: TGCAGTGCTAGGGGGACAGGGACATACACTGAGCAGTTCTTC. Residues: CSARGTGTYTEQFF.

This clonotype was seen more than once but under ten times. A read error may be the cause here, since a much bigger clone is one base away. The chain has TRBV11-2 and TRBJ2-7; the match to TRBD2 covers 8 bases. Per the germline V gene, CDR1 is SGHAT and CDR2 is FQNNGV. V was clipped by 5 bases and J by 6 bases; unmatched bases: 15. This CDR3 spans 16 amino acids. CDR3 DNA: TGTGCCAGCAGCCGAGCGACTAGCGCGATTAGGGTCGAGCAGTACTTC. Amino acids: CASSRATSAIRVEQYF.

This clonotype was picked up many times. The junction departs from germline at one end; a sequencing error may be responsible. The chain links TRBV7-7 to TRBJ2-3; D not certain. The CDR3 is 13 amino acids. Germline CDR1 and CDR2: SSHAT and FNYEAQ (reference sequence). The CDR3 spells CASSLTGTDTQYF. CDR3 DNA: TGTGCTAGCAGCTTAACCGGCACAGATACGCAGTATTTT.

The chain combines TRBV5-1 with TRBJ2-7; 8 bases map to TRBD1. The CDR3 has 13 amino acids. V gave up 3 bases and J gave up 3 bases; unmatched junction bases: 2. The germline gives CDR1 SGHRS, CDR2 YFSETQ. The CDR3 nucleotides are TGCGCCAGCAGCTGGACAGGGCACTACGAGCAGTACTTC. Its translation: CASSWTGHYEQYF.

This clonotype appeared a few times. This chain uses TRBV2 with TRBJ2-3; 13 bases line up with TRBD2. The CDR3 contains 16 residues. V lost 10 bases, J lost 2 bases, and 9 bases stayed unmatched. Germline V CDR1 and CDR2: SNHLY, FYNNEI. CDR3 coding DNA: TGTGCCACCGCTCCGGGACTAGCGGGATACACAGATACGCAGTATTTT. Its translation: CATAPGLAGYTDTQYF. The full variable domain, rest sourced from reference TRBV2 and TRBJ2-3, is EPEVTQTPSHQVTQMGQEVILRCVPISNHLYFYWYRQILGQKVEFLVSFYNNEISEKSEIFDDQFSVERPDGSNFTLKIRSTKLEDSAMYFCATAPGLAGYTDTQYFGPGTRLTVL.